What follows is one T cell receptor (beta chain) and its context. This specimen comes from a study of blood T cell repertoires in COVID-19. Study in general: The United States, Italy and Spain provided the acute and convalescent COVID-19 samples.

Original data processing: By means of reference gene primer amplification, nucleated cell counts were estimated. Measured with immunoSEQ multiplex PCR; TCRdb has only the in-frame clones, and not every one. That table gives V, J and clone size, and the DNA gave D and trimming. The sample holds hundreds of thousands of clones; roughly nine tenths are singletons and the top ten take 2.4%. Germline trimming cut 3 bases from V and 5 bases from J; bases unmatched to any gene: 10. CDR3 size: 15 residues. The germline gives CDR1 SGHDN, CDR2 FVKESK. Those who participated ranged in age from roughly 18 to 95 years and resided in 20 to 25 US areas. Donors in Cohort 3 who had recovered were those with two negative PCRs, healthcare professional clearance, or resolution of their symptoms.

The chain joins TRBV14 to TRBJ2-7; 7 bases are shared with TRBD1. Sequencing was carried out using PBMCs or T cells enriched from blood (not recorded which). The receptor comes from a woman aged 18 to 35 who had recovered from COVID-19. The chain's CDR3 is CASSHKDRVSDEQYF. CDR3 in DNA: TGTGCCAGCAGCCATAAAGACAGGGTCAGCGACGAGCAGTACTTC.